The 22 T cell receptor beta chains in this list originate from one sample, sequenced in a study of T-cell reconstitution after alpha-beta-depleted transplantation in children. Unique molecular identifiers were incorporated during preparation of the TCRbeta library. A single record per CDR3 protein comes from TCRdb applying MiXCR to the PCR reads. The table records about 440,000 distinct CDR3 sequences, around two fifths of them present only once. This material consisted of PBMCs, taken before TCRalphabeta/CD19-depleted stem cell transplant. These receptors were taken from a girl aged 2-15 years with aplastic anemia, due to receive a stem cell transplant.

V is TRBV12-3 or TRBV12-4 and J is TRBJ1-5; D gene ambiguous. CDR3 length: 11 amino acids. V was trimmed by 0 bases and J by 7 bases, leaving 1 base between them. This CDR3 reads CASSLAQPQHF. The CDR3 DNA reads as TGTGCCAGCAGTTTAGCGCAGCCCCAGCATTTT.

Regarding this clonotype: One end of the junction varies from germline; a read error may be responsible. V usage is TRBV6-2 or TRBV6-3 and J usage is TRBJ2-1; weak D call: TRBD1 (5 bases). Germline V CDR1 and CDR2: MNHEY, SVGEGT. The length of the CDR3 is 11 residues. This CDR3 is CASSPKTGRVF. The CDR3 DNA sequence: TGTGCCAGCAGTCCGAAAACAGGCAGGGTCTTC.

This clonotype was detected ten times or more. J is TRBJ2-7 and V is TRBV12-3 or TRBV12-4; no reliable D call. The CDR3 is 14 residues long. Trimming stripped 6 bases from V and 7 bases from J, with 19 bases between. CDR3 DNA: TGTGCCAGCAGAAGTTCCCTTAGGAGTTGGGAGCAGTACTTC. Its protein is CASRSSLRSWEQYF.

There are many counts of this clonotype. The genes are TRBV29-1 and TRBJ2-7; D remains unclear. The V gene lost 3 bases and the J gene lost 2 bases, with 11 bases spanning the gap. The CDR3 extends over 13 amino acids. Germline CDR1 SQVTM, CDR2 ANQGSEA. The CDR3 here is CSVESAGTYEQYF. Here the CDR3 DNA reads TGCAGCGTTGAGTCAGCCGGCACCTACGAGCAGTACTTC.

This clonotype was found many times. The chain employs TRBV5-5 and TRBJ2-1, with TRBD2 matching 7 bases. The V gene end was trimmed by 2 bases and the J gene end by 1 base; junction bases not matched to a gene: 9. The length of the CDR3 is 17 residues. Germline-derived CDR1 and CDR2 are SGHKS and YYEKEE (reference sequence). The CDR3 coding sequence is TGTGCCAGCAGCTTCCACACGCGGGGGTATTCCTACAATGAGCAGTTCTTC. Translation: CASSFHTRGYSYNEQFF.

This clonotype was found once. The gene calls are TRBV12-3 or TRBV12-4 and TRBJ1-1, with D unresolved. This CDR3 contains 13 residues. V gave up 4 bases and J gave up 9 bases, with 15 bases separating them. The CDR3 bases are TGTGCCAGCAGTTCCAGAACAGAACCCCAAGCTTTCTTT. The encoded protein is CASSSRTEPQAFF.

This clonotype was recorded many times. The genes are TRBV12-3 or TRBV12-4 and TRBJ2-1, with a tentative D call TRBD1 (6 bases). This CDR3 contains 17 residues. Trimming pared 3 bases from V and 0 bases from J, leaving 15 bases between. The CDR3 DNA sequence: TGTGCCAGCAGTTTGTATCAGGGGATGAGCTCCTACAATGAGCAGTTCTTC. This translates into CASSLYQGMSSYNEQFF.

This chain uses TRBV4-2 with TRBJ2-2, with 8 bases that match TRBD1. The ends lost 4 bases at V and 6 bases at J; junction bases unmatched: 10. This CDR3 spans 16 amino acids. Germline loops: CDR1 LGHNA, CDR2 YNFKEQ. DNA of the CDR3: TGTGCCAGCAGCCGGGAACGGCAGGGGGCAGCCGGGGAGCTGTTTTTT. Amino acids: CASSRERQGAAGELFF.

The rearrangement joins TRBV15 to TRBJ2-7, with 9 bases matching TRBD2. Germline CDR1 reads LNHNV; CDR2 reads YYDKDF (reference sequence). CDR3 size: 17 residues. The ends lost 0 bases at V and 2 bases at J; junction bases unmatched: 8. The CDR3, as DNA: TGTGCCACCAGCAGAGATCCCCTAGCGGGACCTACCTACGAGCAGTACTTC. Translation: CATSRDPLAGPTYEQYF. The full variable domain, with the rest looked up from reference TRBV15 and TRBJ2-7, is DAMVIQNPRYQVTQFGKPVTLSCSQTLNHNVMYWYQQKSSQAPKLLFHYYDKDFNNEADTPDNFQSRRPNTSFCFLDIRSPGLGDTAMYLCATSRDPLAGPTYEQYFGPGTRLTVT.

The sample holds many counts of this clonotype. The rearrangement links TRBV6-1 to TRBJ1-6, with D perhaps matching TRBD1 (6 bases). In germline, CDR1 is MNHNS, CDR2 SASEGT. Trimming removed 8 bases from V and 5 bases from J, with 10 bases in between. This CDR3 is 13 amino acids long. In DNA, the CDR3 is TGTGCCAGCTTGGGACAAAATAATTCACCCCTCCACTTT. Its protein product is CASLGQNNSPLHF.

V and J are TRBV20-1 and TRBJ2-3; tentatively, D is TRBD2 (5 bases). The CDR3 sequence is 12 residues long. The V gene's germline CDR1 is DFQATT and CDR2 SNEGSKA (reference sequence). V lost 6 bases, J lost 2 bases, and 9 bases lay in between. Here the CDR3 DNA reads TGCAGTGCAAAGCGGACCACAGATACGCAGTATTTT. Translation: CSAKRTTDTQYF.

The gene calls are TRBV11-3 and TRBJ2-1; perhaps D is TRBD1 or TRBD2 (5 bases each). Trimming stripped 5 bases from V and 7 bases from J, with 18 bases between. CDR3 length: 15 residues. From germline, CDR1 is SGHNT and CDR2 YENEEA. As DNA, the CDR3 is TGTGCCAGCAGCACTTATCCCAGTGGGGGTAATGAGCAGTTCTTC. It specifies CASSTYPSGGNEQFF.

This clonotype was detected ten times or more. The rearrangement joins TRBV7-9 to TRBJ2-1; D might be TRBD1 (5 bases). The germline gives CDR1 SEHNR, CDR2 FQNEAQ (reference sequence). Between the trimmed V and J ends, which lost 5 bases and 8 bases, there was a span of 7 bases. The CDR3 has 11 amino acids. CDR3 sequence (DNA): TGTGCCAGCAGCCCAGGGTATGAGCAGTTCTTC. Its translation: CASSPGYEQFF.

The chain employs TRBV6-1 and TRBJ2-7; perhaps TRBD2 as D (6 bases). In germline, CDR1 is MNHNS, CDR2 SASEGT. V shed 0 bases and J shed 7 bases, with 10 bases lying between them. This CDR3 is built from 13 residues. CDR3: CASSEAGAGEQYF. CDR3 nucleotide sequence: TGTGCCAGCAGTGAAGCTGGGGCGGGGGAGCAGTACTTC.

V gene TRBV19 combines with J gene TRBJ2-3; 10 bases agree with TRBD2. This CDR3 contains 14 residues. J was trimmed by 5 bases and V by 7 bases; bases with no gene match: 6. Germline assignment: CDR1 LNHDA and CDR2 SQIVND (reference sequence). The DNA for the CDR3 is TGTGCCAGTAAGGCTAGCGGGGGCCGAGATACGCAGTATTTT. It encodes CASKASGGRDTQYF.

This clonotype was counted ten times or more. The J gene is TRBJ2-7, the V gene TRBV12-3 or TRBV12-4; 12 bases map to TRBD1. This CDR3 has 14 amino acids. V gave up 8 bases and J gave up 5 bases; unmatched junction bases: 7. Here the CDR3 DNA reads TGTGCCAGCTCCCCGGGACAGGGGGCCCACGAGCAGTACTTC. This sequence encodes CASSPGQGAHEQYF.

This sequence joins TRBV12-3 or TRBV12-4 and TRBJ2-2; possible D gene TRBD1, 8 bases. Trimming removed 5 bases from V and 6 bases from J, with 16 bases in between. The CDR3 loop spans 15 amino acids. The CDR3 here is CASSPRQGRAGELFF. The DNA for the CDR3 is TGTGCCAGCAGTCCCCGACAGGGGAGGGCCGGGGAGCTGTTTTTT.

This chain uses TRBV12-3 or TRBV12-4 with TRBJ1-5; TRBD1 matches 9 bases. The J segment lost 2 bases and the V segment lost 9 bases, leaving 5 bases of the junction unmatched. The CDR3 sequence is 14 residues long. In DNA form, the CDR3 reads TGTGCCAGTACACAGGGGGCCGGCAATCAGCCCCAGCATTTT. Amino acids: CASTQGAGNQPQHF.

V usage is TRBV7-9 and J usage is TRBJ2-1; 7 bases agree with TRBD1. The CDR3 extends over 15 amino acids. Germline CDR1 and CDR2: SEHNR and FQNEAQ (reference sequence). The junction had 9 bases not matched to a gene; V was cut back by 5 bases and J by 5 bases. The CDR3 bases are TGTGCCAGCAGCCCACCGGGACAGTTAAACAATGAGCAGTTCTTC. It codes for CASSPPGQLNNEQFF.

J is TRBJ2-7 and V is TRBV7-2; no reliable D call. Germline CDR1 SGHTA, CDR2 FQGNSA. The length of the CDR3 is 14 residues. V lost 2 bases and J lost 2, with 10 bases in between. Written as DNA, the CDR3 is TGTGCCAGCAGCTTACGGTTCCGAACCTACGAGCAGTACTTC. This translates into CASSLRFRTYEQYF.

The V and J genes are TRBV20-1 and TRBJ1-6; D unclear. CDR1 DFQATT and CDR2 SNEGSKA come from the germline V gene (reference sequence). Trimming stripped 0 bases from V and 8 bases from J, with 17 bases between. The CDR3 is 16 residues long. CDR3 nucleotides: TGCAGTGCTAGAGATCCCCGGGTCCATGGGGATTCACCCCTCCACTTT. The encoded protein is CSARDPRVHGDSPLHF.

The chain uses TRBV20-1 and TRBJ2-7; 8 bases map to TRBD1. CDR1 and CDR2 (germline): DFQATT, SNEGSKA (reference sequence). The CDR3 sequence is 13 residues long. The CDR3 DNA reads TGCATTGCCGAAGGGACAGGCTTCTACGAGCAGTACTTC. It specifies CIAEGTGFYEQYF.